This T cell receptor (beta chain) was observed in a study of T cells in localized non-small cell lung cancer. Study results and caveats: A median of roughly 57 clones ranked among the top 100 in tumor appeared in adjacent lung. The tumor had only one region sequenced, so heterogeneity remains possible.

Taken at least 2 cm from the tumor margin, the adjacent lung showed no atypia. CDR3 size: 14 residues. The germline V gene encodes CDR1 MNHGY and CDR2 SAAAGT. Trimming removed 4 bases from V and 6 bases from J, with 16 bases in between. Measured with immunoSEQ multiplex PCR; TCRdb has only the in-frame clones, and not every one. The data contain 1,100 or so clones, 23% of them singletons. In regard to this clone: The antigen remains unidentified.

The rearrangement uses TRBV6-8 and TRBJ2-7; D possibly uses TRBD1 or TRBD2 (5 bases each). This TCR derives from a man between 40 and 69 years old with stage I lung adenocarcinoma. This material consisted of normal lung tissue next to the tumor, taken before any cancer treatment. The DNA for the CDR3 is TGTGCCAGCAGTTCCGGGACGGACGTTTTCGAGCAGTACTTC. It codes for CASSSGTDVFEQYF.